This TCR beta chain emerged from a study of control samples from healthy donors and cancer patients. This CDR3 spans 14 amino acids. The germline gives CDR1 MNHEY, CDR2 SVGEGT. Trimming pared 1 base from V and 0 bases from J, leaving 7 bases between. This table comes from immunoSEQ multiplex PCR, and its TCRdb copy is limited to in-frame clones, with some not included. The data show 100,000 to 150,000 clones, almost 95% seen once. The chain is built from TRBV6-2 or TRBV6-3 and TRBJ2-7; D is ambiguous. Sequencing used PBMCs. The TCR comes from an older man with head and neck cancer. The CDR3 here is CASSYLGFSYEQYF. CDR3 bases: TGTGCCAGCAGTTACTTAGGTTTCTCCTACGAGCAGTACTTC.